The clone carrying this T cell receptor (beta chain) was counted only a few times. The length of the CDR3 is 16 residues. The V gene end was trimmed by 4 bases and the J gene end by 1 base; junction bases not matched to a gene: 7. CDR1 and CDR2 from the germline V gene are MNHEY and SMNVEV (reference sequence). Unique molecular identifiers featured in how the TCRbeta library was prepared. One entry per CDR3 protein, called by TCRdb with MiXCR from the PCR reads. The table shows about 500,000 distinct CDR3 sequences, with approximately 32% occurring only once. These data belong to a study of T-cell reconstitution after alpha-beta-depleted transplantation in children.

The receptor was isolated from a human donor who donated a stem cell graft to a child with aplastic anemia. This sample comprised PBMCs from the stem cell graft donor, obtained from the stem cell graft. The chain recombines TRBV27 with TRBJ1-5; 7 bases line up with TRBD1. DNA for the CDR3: TGTGCCAGCAGTTCTCCTGGACAGGAAAGCAATCAGCCCCAGCATTTT. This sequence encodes CASSSPGQESNQPQHF.